This T cell receptor beta chain was observed in a study of response to subunit inactivated influenza vaccine. In its sample, this clonotype was seen a few times. V gave up 5 bases and J gave up 6 bases, with 17 bases separating them. Germline V gene sequence: CDR1 SNHLY, CDR2 FYNNEI. The CDR3 contains 14 residues. TCRdb re-analysed the RT-PCR reads in MiXCR, keeping a single row per CDR3 protein. The table includes about 620,000 distinct CDR3 sequences, 11% detected once. This sample was also put to use in a study of T cells expressing NK-cell markers. That source adds: Production of TCR beta cDNA relied on 5'RACE template switching with UMIs.

The receptor was derived from a man over 45 who received an inactivated influenza vaccine. V gene TRBV2 combines with J gene TRBJ2-7; D is possibly TRBD1 (6 bases). Specimen: PBMCs from blood, collected on the day of vaccination. CDR3 DNA sequence: TGTGCCAGCAGTACAACAGGGTCAGGTCCCGAGCAGTACTTC. Translating gives CASSTTGSGPEQYF.